The clone carrying this T cell receptor (beta chain) was picked up a small number of times. Its antigen remains unknown. This sample was taken from a study of CD4 T cells in relation to SARS-CoV-2 and coronaviruses. The CDR3 has 14 amino acids. The V end was cut by 0 bases, the J end by 5 bases, with 10 bases between. Per germline, CDR1 MNHNS and CDR2 SASEGT. CD4+ T cells from unexposed donors were obtained before the COVID-19 pandemic (2011-2018). Isolation of CD4+ T cells took place after less than 11 days in culture. Study-wide results and limits: This crossreactivity analysis covered spike protein alone, no other viral proteins.

Libraries were prepared by immunoSEQ multiplex PCR; TCRdb keeps only in-frame clonotypes and omits some of them. This sample has over 15,000 clones, with nearly 85% found just once. The sequence was collected from a human donor in good health. V is TRBV6-1 and J is TRBJ1-1; the D gene is possibly TRBD1 (6 bases). Sequenced sample: CD4+ T cells from PBMCs, cultured in vitro. CDR3 nucleotides: TGTGCCAGCAGTGAAGCAGGGGGGCCGACTGAAGCTTTCTTT. Translated, it gives CASSEAGGPTEAFF.